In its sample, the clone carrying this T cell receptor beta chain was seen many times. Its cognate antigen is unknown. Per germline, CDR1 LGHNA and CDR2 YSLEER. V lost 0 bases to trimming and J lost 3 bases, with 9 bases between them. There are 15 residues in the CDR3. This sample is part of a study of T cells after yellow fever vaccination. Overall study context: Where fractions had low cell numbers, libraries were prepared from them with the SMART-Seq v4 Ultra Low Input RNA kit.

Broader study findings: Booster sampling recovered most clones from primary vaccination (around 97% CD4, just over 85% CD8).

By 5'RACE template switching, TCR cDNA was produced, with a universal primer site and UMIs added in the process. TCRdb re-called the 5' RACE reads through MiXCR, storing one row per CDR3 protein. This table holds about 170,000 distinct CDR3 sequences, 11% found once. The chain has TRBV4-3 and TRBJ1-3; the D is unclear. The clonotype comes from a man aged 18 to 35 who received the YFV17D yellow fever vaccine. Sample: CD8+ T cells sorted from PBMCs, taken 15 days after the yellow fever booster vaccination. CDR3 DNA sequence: TGCGCCAGCAGCCAAGAGCGGTTCCTTGGAAACACCATATATTTT. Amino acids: CASSQERFLGNTIYF.